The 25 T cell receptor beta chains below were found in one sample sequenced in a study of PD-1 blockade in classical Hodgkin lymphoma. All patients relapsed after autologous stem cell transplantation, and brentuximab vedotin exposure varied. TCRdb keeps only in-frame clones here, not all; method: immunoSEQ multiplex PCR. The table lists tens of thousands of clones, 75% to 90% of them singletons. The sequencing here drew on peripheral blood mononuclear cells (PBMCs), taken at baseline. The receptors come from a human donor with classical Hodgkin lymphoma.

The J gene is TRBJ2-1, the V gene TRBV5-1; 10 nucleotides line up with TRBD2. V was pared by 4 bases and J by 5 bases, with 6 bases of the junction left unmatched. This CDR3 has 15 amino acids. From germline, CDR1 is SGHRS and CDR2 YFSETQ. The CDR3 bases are TGCGCCAGCAGCCTACTAGCGGGGAATAACAATGAGCAGTTCTTC. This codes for CASSLLAGNNNEQFF.

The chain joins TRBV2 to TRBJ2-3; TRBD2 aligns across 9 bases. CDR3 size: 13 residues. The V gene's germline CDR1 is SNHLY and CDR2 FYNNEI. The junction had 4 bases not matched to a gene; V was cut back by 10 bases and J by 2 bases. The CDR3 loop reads CATRTSATDTQYF. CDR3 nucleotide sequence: TGTGCCACCCGGACTAGCGCCACAGATACGCAGTATTTT. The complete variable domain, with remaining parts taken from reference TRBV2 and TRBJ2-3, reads EPEVTQTPSHQVTQMGQEVILRCVPISNHLYFYWYRQILGQKVEFLVSFYNNEISEKSEIFDDQFSVERPDGSNFTLKIRSTKLEDSAMYFCATRTSATDTQYFGPGTRLTVL.

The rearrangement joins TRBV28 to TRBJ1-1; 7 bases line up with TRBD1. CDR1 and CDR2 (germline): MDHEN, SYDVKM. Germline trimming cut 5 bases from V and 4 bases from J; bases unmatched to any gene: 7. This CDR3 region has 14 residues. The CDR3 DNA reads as TGTGCCAGCAGTCTAAGGGGGCAGATCACTGAAGCTTTCTTT. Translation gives CASSLRGQITEAFF.

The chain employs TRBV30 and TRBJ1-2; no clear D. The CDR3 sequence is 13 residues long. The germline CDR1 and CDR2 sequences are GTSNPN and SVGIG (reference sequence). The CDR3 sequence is CAVKGIINYGYTF. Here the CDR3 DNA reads TGTGCTGTCAAAGGGATCATTAACTATGGCTACACCTTC.

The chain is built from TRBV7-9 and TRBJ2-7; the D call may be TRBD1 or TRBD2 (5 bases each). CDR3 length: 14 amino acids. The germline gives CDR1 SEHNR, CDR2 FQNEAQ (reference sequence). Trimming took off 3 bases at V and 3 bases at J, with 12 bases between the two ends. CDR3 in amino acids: CASSLRGIDYEQYF. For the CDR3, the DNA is TGTGCCAGCAGCTTGAGGGGAATTGACTACGAGCAGTACTTC.

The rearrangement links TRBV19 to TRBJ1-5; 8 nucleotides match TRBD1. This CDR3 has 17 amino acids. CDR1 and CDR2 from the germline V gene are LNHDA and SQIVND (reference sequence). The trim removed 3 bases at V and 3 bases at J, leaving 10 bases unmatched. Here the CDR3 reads CASSMRGDRGVNQPQHF. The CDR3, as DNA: TGTGCCAGTAGTATGAGGGGAGACAGGGGCGTCAATCAGCCCCAGCATTTT.

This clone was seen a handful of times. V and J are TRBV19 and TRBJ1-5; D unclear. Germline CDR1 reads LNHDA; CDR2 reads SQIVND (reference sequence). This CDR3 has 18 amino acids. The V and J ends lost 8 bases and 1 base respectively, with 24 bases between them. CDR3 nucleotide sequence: TGTGCCAGTCGCCAACCGGAGTTAGGGATGTGGAGCAATCAGCCCCAGCATTTT. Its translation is CASRQPELGMWSNQPQHF. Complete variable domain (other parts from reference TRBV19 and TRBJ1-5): DGGITQSPKYLFRKEGQNVTLSCEQNLNHDAMYWYRQDPGQGLRLIYYSQIVNDFQKGDIAEGYSVSREKKESFPLTVTSAQKNPTAFYLCASRQPELGMWSNQPQHFGDGTRLSIL.

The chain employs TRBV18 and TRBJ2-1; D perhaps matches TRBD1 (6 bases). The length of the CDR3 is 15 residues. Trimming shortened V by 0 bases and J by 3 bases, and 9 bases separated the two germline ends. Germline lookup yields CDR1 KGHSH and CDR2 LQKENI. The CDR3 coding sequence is TGTGCCAGCTCACCACCGCACAGGGTCTACAATGAGCAGTTCTTC. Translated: CASSPPHRVYNEQFF.

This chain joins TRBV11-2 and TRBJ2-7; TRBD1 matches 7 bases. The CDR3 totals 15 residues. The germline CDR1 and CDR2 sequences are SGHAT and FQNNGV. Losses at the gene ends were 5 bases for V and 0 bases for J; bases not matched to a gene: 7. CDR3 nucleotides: TGTGCCAGCAGCCCGCCGGACAGGAGCTCCTACGAGCAGTACTTC. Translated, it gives CASSPPDRSSYEQYF.

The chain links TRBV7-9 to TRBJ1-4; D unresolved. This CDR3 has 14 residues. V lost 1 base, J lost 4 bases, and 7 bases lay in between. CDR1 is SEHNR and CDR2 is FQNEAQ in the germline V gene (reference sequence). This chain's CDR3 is CASSLGVNNEKLFF. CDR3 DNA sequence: TGTGCCAGCAGCTTAGGGGTGAATAATGAAAAACTGTTTTTT.

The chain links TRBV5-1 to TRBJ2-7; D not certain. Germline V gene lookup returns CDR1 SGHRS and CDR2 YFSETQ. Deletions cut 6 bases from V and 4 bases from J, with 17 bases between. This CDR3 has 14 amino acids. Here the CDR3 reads CASTPVPEWYEQYF. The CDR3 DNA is TGCGCCAGCACCCCGGTCCCGGAGTGGTACGAGCAGTACTTC.

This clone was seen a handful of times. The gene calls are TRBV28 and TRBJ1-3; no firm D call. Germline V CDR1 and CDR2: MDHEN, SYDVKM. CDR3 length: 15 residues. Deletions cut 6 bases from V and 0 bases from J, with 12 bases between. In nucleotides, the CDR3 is TGTGCCAGCAGCCCCCCACCGGCCTCTGGAAACACCATATATTTT. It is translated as CASSPPPASGNTIYF.

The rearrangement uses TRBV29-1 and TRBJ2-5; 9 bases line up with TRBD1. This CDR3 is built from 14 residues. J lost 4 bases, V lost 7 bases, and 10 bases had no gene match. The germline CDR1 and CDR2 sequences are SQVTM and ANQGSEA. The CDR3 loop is CSAGDRALGETQYF. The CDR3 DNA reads TGCAGCGCCGGGGACAGGGCGCTGGGAGAGACCCAGTACTTC.

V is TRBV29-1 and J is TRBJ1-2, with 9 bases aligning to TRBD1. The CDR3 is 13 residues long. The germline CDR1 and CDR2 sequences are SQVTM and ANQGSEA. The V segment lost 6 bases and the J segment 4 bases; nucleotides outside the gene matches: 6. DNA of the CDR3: TGCAGCGTCGAGGACAGGGGATCCTATGGCTACACCTTC. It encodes CSVEDRGSYGYTF.

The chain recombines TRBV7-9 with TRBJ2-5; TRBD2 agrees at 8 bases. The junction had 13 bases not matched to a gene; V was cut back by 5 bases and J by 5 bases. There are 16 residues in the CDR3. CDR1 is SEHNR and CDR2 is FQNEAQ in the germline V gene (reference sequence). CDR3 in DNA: TGTGCCAGCAGCCGCTTCCCGGGCCAGCGGGAGGAGACCCAGTACTTC. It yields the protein CASSRFPGQREETQYF.

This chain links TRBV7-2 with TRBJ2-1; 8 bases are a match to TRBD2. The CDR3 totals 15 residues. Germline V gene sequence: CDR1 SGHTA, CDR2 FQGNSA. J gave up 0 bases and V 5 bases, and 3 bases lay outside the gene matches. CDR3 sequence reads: CASSLGTSSYNEQFF. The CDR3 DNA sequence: TGTGCCAGCAGCCTTGGGACTAGCTCCTACAATGAGCAGTTCTTC. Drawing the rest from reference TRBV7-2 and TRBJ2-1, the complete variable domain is GAGVSQSPSNKVTEKGKDVELRCDPISGHTALYWYRQSLGQGLEFLIYFQGNSAPDKSGLPSDRFSAERTGGSVSTLTIQRTQQEDSAVYLCASSLGTSSYNEQFFGPGTRLTVL.

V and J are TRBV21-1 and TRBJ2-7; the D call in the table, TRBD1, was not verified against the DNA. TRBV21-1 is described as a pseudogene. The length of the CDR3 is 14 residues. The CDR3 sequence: CASSKANTCYEQYF. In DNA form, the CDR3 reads TGTGCCAGCAGCAAAGCAAACACCTGCTACGAGCAGTACTTC.

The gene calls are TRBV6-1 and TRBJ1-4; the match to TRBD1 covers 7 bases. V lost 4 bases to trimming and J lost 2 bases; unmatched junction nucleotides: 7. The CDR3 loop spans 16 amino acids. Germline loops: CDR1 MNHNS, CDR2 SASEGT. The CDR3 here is CASSVFETGTNEKLFF. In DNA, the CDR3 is TGTGCCAGCAGTGTATTCGAGACAGGGACTAATGAAAAACTGTTTTTT.

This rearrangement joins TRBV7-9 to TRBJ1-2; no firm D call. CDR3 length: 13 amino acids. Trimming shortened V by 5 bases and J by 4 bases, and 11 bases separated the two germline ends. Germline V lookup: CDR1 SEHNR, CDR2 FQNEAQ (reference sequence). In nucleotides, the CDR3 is TGTGCCAGCAGCCCCGACGGGAGCTATGGCTACACCTTC. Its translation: CASSPDGSYGYTF.

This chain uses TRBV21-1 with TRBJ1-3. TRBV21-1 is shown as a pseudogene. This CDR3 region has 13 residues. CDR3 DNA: TGTGCCAGCAGCAAAGAAGGGGGAAACACCATATATTTT. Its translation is CASSKEGGNTIYF.

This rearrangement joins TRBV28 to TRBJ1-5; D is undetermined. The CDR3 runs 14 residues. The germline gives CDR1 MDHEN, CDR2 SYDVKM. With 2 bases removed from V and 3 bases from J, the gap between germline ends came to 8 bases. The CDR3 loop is CASSLPSSNQPQHF. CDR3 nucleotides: TGTGCCAGCAGTTTACCCTCCTCCAATCAGCCCCAGCATTTT.

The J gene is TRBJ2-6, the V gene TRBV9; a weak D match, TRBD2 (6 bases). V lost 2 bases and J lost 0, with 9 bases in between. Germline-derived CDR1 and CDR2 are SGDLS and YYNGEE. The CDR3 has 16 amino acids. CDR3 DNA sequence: TGTGCCAGCAGCGTCTTTAGCGGCTCTGGGGCCAACGTCCTGACTTTC. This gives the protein CASSVFSGSGANVLTF.

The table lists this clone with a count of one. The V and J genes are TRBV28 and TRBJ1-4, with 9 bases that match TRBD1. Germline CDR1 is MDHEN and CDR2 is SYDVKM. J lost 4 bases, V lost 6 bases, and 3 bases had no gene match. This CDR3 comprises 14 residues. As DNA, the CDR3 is TGTGCCAGCAGGGTGACAGGGGGTAATGAAAAACTGTTTTTT. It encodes CASRVTGGNEKLFF.

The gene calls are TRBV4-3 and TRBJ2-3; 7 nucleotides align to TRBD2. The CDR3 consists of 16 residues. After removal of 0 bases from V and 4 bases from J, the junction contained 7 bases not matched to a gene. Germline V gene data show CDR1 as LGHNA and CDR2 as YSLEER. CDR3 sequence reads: CASSQDGAGAADTQYF. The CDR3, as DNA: TGCGCCAGCAGCCAAGATGGGGCGGGAGCAGCAGATACGCAGTATTTT.

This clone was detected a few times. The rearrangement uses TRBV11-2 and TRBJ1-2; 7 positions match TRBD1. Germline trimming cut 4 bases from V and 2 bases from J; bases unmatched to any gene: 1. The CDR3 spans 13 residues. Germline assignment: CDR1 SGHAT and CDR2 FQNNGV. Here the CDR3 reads CASSSGQNYGYTF. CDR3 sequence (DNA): TGTGCCAGCAGCTCGGGACAGAACTATGGCTACACCTTC.